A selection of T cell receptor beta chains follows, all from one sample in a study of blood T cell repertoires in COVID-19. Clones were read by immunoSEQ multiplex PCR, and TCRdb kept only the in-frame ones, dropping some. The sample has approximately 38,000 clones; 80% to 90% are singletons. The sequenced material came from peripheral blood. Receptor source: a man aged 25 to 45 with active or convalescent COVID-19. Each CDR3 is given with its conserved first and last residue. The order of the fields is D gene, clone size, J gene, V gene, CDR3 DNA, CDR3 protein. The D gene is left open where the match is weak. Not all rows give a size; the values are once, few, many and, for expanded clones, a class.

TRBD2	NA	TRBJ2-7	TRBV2	TGTGCCAGCAGAGACCTTAGCGGGGGGGGATTTTCCTACGAGCAGTACTTC	CASRDLSGGGFSYEQYF
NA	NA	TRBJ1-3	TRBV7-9	TGTGCCAGCAGCTTTGCAGGATCTGGAAACACCATATATTTT	CASSFAGSGNTIYF
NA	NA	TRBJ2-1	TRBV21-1	TGTGCCAGCAGCACTAGCGGGAGCTACAATGAGCAGTTCTTC	CASSTSGSYNEQFF
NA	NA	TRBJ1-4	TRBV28	TGTGCCAGCAGTGTTTCACGGGATAATGAAAAACTGTTTTTT	CASSVSRDNEKLFF
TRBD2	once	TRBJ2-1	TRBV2	TGTGCCAGCAGTGAAACTAGCGGGAGATCAGAGCAGTTCTTC	CASSETSGRSEQFF
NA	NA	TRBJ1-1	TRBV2	TGTGCCAGCAGCAGTTTGGGGGCGTTCACTGAAGCTTTCTTT	CASSSLGAFTEAFF
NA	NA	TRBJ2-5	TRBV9	TGTGCCAGCAGCTCACGACACGGATCAGGAGAGACCCAGTACTTC	CASSSRHGSGETQYF
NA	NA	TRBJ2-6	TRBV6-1	TGTGCCAGCAGTGAATCCCACCACAGGACAGTCCCCTCTGGGGCCAACGTCCTGACTTTC	CASSESHHRTVPSGANVLTF
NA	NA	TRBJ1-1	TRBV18	TGTGCCAGCTCAGCTCTCAGGGAGGGGACTGAAGCTTTCTTT	CASSALREGTEAFF
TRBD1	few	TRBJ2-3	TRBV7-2	TGTGCCAGCAGCCGTCAAACTGGGACAGGGTACACAGATACGCAGTATTTT	CASSRQTGTGYTDTQYF
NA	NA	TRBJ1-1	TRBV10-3	TGTGCCATCAGAGAACACATACAGGGGAACACTGAAGCTTTCTTT	CAIREHIQGNTEAFF
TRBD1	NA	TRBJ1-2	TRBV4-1	TGCGCCAGCAGCCAAGAGGGACAGCCGTTGGGCTACACCTTC	CASSQEGQPLGYTF
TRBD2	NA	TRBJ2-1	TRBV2	TGTGCCAGCAGTGAATGGAGCGGGGGGGCAGGTGAGCAGTTCTTC	CASSEWSGGAGEQFF
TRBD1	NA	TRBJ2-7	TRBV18	TGTGCCAGCTCACCGGGACAGGGGTACCGCGGCGAGCAGTACTTC	CASSPGQGYRGEQYF
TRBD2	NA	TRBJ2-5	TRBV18	TGTGCCAGCTCACTGGGGAGACAACTAGCGCACCAAGAGACCCAGTACTTC	CASSLGRQLAHQETQYF
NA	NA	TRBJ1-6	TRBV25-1	TGTGCCAGCAGTGACGGACAGTTTATAAATTCACCCCTCCACTTT	CASSDGQFINSPLHF
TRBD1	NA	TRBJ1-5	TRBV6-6	TGTGCCAGCAGTTACTCAGGGACAGGGGATGATCAGCCCCAGCATTTT	CASSYSGTGDDQPQHF
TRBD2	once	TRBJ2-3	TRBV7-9	TGTGCCAGCAGCCCTGGTGGTTCAGGGAGGGCAGATACGCAGTATTTT	CASSPGGSGRADTQYF
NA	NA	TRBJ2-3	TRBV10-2	TGCGCCAGCAGTGACCTAGTCCTACTGGATACGCAGTATTTT	CASSDLVLLDTQYF
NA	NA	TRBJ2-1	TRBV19	TGTGCCAGTAGGGCCATAGCGGCAGGGAACAATGAGCAGTTCTTC	CASRAIAAGNNEQFF
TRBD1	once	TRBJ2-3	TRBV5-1	TGCGCCAGCAGCTTGACCGACAGGGGGCTAGAGGATACGCAGTATTTT	CASSLTDRGLEDTQYF
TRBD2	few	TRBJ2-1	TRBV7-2	TGTGCCAGCAGCCCGAGAGGGACTATATTAGCCTACGATGAGCAGTTCTTC	CASSPRGTILAYDEQFF
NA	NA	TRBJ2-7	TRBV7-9	TGTGCCAGCAGCTTAACGGGCTACGAGCAGTACTTC	CASSLTGYEQYF
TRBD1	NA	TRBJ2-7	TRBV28	TGTGCCAGCAGTTTACCCAGGGGGCATGCCTACGAGCAGTACTTC	CASSLPRGHAYEQYF
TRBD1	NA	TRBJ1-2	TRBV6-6	TGTGCCAGCAGTTACACCGAAACAGGGGCGGGAGGCTACACCTTC	CASSYTETGAGGYTF
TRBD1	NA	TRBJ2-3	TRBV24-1	TGTGCCACCGGGACAGGGAGCACAGATACGCAGTATTTT	CATGTGSTDTQYF
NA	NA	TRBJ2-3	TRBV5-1	TGCGCCAGCAGCCTCCAAACAGGGATTAGCACAGATACGCAGTATTTT	CASSLQTGISTDTQYF
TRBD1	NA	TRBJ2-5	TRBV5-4	TGTGCCAGCAGCTACACAGGGGGCCAAGAGACCCAGTACTTC	CASSYTGGQETQYF
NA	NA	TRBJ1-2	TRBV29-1	TGCAGCGTTGAAGATCCGGGGGGTGGCTACACCTTC	CSVEDPGGGYTF
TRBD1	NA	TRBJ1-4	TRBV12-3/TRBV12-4	TGTGCCAGCAGTTCGGGACAGGGAAAACTGTTTTTT	CASSSGQGKLFF
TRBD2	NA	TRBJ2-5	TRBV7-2	TGTGCCAGCAGACTGCCCGGGGGGGCGAGAGAGACCCAGTACTTC	CASRLPGGARETQYF
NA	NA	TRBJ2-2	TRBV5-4	TGTGCCAGCAGCTCGGGAGCCGGGGAGCTGTTTTTT	CASSSGAGELFF
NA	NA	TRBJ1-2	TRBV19	TGTGCCAGTAGTTCGGCGGGAGGGATGGCAAAGTATGGCTACACCTTC	CASSSAGGMAKYGYTF
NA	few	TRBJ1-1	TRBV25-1	TGTGCCAGCAGTGATTACAGGGCGGTCACTGAAGCTTTCTTT	CASSDYRAVTEAFF
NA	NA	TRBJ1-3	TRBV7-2	TGTGCCAGCAGCTTAAGTGGGCAAGGCTCTGGAAACACCATATATTTT	CASSLSGQGSGNTIYF
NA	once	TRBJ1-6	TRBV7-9	TGTGCCAGCAGCGAGCCGGGAAAAAATAATTCACCCCTCCACTTT	CASSEPGKNNSPLHF
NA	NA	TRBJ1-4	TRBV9	TGTGCCAGCAGCTTCACAGGGTCTGCTAATGAAAAACTGTTTTTT	CASSFTGSANEKLFF
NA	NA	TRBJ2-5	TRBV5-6	TGTGCCAGCAGCTTGGCTGCAGGGACAAGAAATCGTGAGACCCAGTACTTC	CASSLAAGTRNRETQYF
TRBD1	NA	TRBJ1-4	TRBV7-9	TGTGCCAGCAGCTTAAGGACAGGGACCAATGAAAAACTGTTTTTT	CASSLRTGTNEKLFF
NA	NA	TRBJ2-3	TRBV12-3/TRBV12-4	TGTGCCAGCAGCCCCGGGTGGAATACGCAGTATTTT	CASSPGWNTQYF
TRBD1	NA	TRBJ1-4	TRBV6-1	TGTGCCAGCAGTGAAAGGGGCAGGGGGCCGGGTGAAAAACTGTTTTTT	CASSERGRGPGEKLFF
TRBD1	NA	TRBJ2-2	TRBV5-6	TGTGCCAGCAGCTTGGTCGGGACAGGGGGAAACACCGGGGAGCTGTTTTTT	CASSLVGTGGNTGELFF
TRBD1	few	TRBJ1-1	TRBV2	TGTGCCAGCAGTGAAGCCACAGGGGCGAACACTGAAGCTTTCTTT	CASSEATGANTEAFF
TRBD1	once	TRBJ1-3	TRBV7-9	TGTGCCAGCAGCTCGCTGCATACAGGGGTTGGAAACACCATATATTTT	CASSSLHTGVGNTIYF
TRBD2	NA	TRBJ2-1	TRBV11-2	TGTGCCAGCAGCTTAGGGGGACTAGCGGGAGGGTCAAGCAATGAGCAGTTCTTC	CASSLGGLAGGSSNEQFF
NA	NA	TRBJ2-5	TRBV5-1	TGCGCCAGCAGCTCCGCCGGACGGGATCAAGAGACCCAGTACTTC	CASSSAGRDQETQYF
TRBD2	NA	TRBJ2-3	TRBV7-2	TGTGCCAGCAGCTTAGCGTTGGGGGAGGGTACGCAGTATTTT	CASSLALGEGTQYF
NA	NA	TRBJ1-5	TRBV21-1	TGTGCCAGCCTTTGGGACAGGGAGTCTCAGCCCCAGCATTTT	CASLWDRESQPQHF
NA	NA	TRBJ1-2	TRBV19	TGTGCCAGTAGTAGAGACCCGGTGAGGGGGAACTATGGCTACACCTTC	CASSRDPVRGNYGYTF
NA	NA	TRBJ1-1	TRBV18	TGTGCCAGCTCACAGGTGTCAGGGGACGGCACTGAAGCTTTCTTT	CASSQVSGDGTEAFF
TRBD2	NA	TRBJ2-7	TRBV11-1	TGTGCCAGCAGCTGGGGGGGCTACGAGCAGTACTTC	CASSWGGYEQYF
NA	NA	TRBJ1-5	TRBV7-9	TGTGCCAGCAGCCTGGACTCGAGCAATCAGCCCCAGCATTTT	CASSLDSSNQPQHF
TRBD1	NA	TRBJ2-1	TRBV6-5	TGTGCCAGCAGTTCCGGACAGGGGTCGTACAATGAGCAGTTCTTC	CASSSGQGSYNEQFF
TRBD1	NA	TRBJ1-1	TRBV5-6	TGTGCCAGCAGTTTTTGGGACAGGTTGAACACTGAAGCTTTCTTT	CASSFWDRLNTEAFF